This T cell receptor (beta chain) was recorded in a study of control samples from healthy donors and cancer patients. Produced via immunoSEQ multiplex PCR; TCRdb's table is partial and in-frame only. The repertoire consists of 100,000 to 150,000 clones, with around 86% occurring once and the leading ten covering about 8.7%. CDR3 length: 15 residues. CDR1 is LGHNA, CDR2 YSLEER, per germline. V was cut by 0 bases and J by 4 bases, with 13 bases left in between. The chain is built from TRBV4-3 and TRBJ2-7; tentative D call: TRBD1 (5 bases). Sequences were obtained from blood. This receptor was obtained from a man aged 40-49 years in good health. CDR3 sequence: CASSQDTQGGYEQYF. The CDR3 DNA follows: TGCGCCAGCAGCCAAGATACCCAGGGTGGATACGAGCAGTACTTC.